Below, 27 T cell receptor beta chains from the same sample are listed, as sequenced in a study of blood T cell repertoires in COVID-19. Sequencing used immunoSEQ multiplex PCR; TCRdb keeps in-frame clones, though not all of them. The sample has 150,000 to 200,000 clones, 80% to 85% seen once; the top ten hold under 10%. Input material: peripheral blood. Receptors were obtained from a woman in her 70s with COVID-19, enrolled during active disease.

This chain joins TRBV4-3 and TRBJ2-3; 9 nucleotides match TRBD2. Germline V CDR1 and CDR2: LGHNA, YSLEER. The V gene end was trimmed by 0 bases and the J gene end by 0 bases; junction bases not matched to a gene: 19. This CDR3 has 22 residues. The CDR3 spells CASSQDLQGLASSFVSTDTQYF. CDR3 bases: TGCGCCAGCAGCCAAGATCTCCAAGGACTAGCGTCTTCCTTCGTTAGCACAGATACGCAGTATTTT.

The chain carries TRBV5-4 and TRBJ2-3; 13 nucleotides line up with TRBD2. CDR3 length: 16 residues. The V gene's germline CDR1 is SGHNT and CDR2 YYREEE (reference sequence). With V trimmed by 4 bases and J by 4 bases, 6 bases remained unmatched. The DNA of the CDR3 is TGTGCCAGCAGCCCCACTAGCGGGAGGGCCTCAGATACGCAGTATTTT. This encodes CASSPTSGRASDTQYF.

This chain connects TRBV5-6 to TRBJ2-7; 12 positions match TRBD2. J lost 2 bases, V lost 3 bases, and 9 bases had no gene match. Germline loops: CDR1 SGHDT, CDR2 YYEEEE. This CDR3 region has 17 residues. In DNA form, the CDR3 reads TGTGCCAGCAGCTCCCTTAGAACTAGCGGGAGGACCTACGAGCAGTACTTC. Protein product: CASSSLRTSGRTYEQYF.

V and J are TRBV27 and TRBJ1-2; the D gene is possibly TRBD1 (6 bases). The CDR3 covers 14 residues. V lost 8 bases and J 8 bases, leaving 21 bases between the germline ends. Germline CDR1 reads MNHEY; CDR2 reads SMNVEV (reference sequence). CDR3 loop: CASRYLTMDSGYTF. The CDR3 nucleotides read TGTGCCAGCCGATATCTTACGATGGACAGCGGCTACACCTTC.

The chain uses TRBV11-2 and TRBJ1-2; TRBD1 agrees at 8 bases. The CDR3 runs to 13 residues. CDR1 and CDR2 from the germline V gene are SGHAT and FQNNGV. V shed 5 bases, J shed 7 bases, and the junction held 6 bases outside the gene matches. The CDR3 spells CASSNTGGGGYTF. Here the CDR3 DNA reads TGTGCCAGCAGCAACACAGGGGGAGGTGGCTACACCTTC.

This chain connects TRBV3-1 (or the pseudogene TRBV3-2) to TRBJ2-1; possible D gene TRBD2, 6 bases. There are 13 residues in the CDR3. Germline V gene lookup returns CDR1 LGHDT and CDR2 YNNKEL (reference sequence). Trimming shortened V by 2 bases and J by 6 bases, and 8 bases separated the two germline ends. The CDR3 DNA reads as TGTGCCAGCAGCCAAAGTAGCGGCAATGAGCAGTTCTTC. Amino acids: CASSQSSGNEQFF.

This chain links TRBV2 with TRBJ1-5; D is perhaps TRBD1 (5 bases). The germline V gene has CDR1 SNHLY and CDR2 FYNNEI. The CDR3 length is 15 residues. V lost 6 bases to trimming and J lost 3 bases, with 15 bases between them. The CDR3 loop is CASSPGGGANQPQHF. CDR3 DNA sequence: TGTGCCAGCAGCCCCGGGGGAGGGGCCAATCAGCCCCAGCATTTT.

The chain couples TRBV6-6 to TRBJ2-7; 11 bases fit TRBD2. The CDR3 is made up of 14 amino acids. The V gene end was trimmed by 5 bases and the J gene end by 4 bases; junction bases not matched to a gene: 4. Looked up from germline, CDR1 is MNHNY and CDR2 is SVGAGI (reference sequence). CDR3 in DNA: TGTGCCAGCAGTGGTCGGACTAGCGGGTACGAGCAGTACTTC. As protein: CASSGRTSGYEQYF.

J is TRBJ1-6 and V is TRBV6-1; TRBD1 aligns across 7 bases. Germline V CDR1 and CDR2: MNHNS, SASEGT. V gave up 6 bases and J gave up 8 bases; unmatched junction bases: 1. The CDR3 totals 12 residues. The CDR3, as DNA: TGTGCCAGCAGCACAGGGGATTCACCCCTCCACTTT. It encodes CASSTGDSPLHF.

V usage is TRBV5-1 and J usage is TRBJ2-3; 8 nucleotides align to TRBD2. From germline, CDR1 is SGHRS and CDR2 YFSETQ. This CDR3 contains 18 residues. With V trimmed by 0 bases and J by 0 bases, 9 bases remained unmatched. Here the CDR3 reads CASSLEGLAGISTDTQYF. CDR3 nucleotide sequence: TGCGCCAGCAGCTTGGAGGGTTTAGCGGGAATTAGCACAGATACGCAGTATTTT. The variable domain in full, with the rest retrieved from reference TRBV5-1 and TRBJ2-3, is KAGVTQTPRYLIKTRGQQVTLSCSPISGHRSVSWYQQTPGQGLQFLFEYFSETQRNKGNFPGRFSGRQFSNSRSEMNVSTLELGDSALYLCASSLEGLAGISTDTQYFGPGTRLTVL.

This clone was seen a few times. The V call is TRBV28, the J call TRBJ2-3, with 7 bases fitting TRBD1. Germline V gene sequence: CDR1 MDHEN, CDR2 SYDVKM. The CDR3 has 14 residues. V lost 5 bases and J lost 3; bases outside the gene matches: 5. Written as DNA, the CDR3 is TGTGCCAGCAGTAGGGACAGAGTAACAGATACGCAGTATTTT. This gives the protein CASSRDRVTDTQYF.

CDR3 DNA sequence: TGTGCCAGCTCACCACCAGGGATTGGGAGCACTGAAGCTTTCTTT. Translation: CASSPPGIGSTEAFF. The chain has TRBV18 and TRBJ1-1; D unresolved. Germline CDR1 and CDR2: KGHSH and LQKENI. This CDR3 region has 15 residues. V lost 0 bases, J lost 4 bases, and 12 bases lay in between.

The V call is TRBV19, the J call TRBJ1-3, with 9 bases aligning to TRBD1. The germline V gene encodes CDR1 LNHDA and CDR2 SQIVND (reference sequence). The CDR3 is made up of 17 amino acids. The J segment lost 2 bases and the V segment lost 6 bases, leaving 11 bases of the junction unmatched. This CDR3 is CASRSTGQGRTGNTIYF. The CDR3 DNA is TGTGCCAGTAGATCCACCGGACAGGGGAGGACTGGAAACACCATATATTTT.

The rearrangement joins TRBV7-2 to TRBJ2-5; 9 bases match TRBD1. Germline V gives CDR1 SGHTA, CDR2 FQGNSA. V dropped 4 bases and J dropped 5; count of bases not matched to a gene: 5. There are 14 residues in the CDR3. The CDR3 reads CASSSGQGGETQYF. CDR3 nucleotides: TGTGCCAGCAGCTCGGGACAGGGCGGGGAGACCCAGTACTTC.

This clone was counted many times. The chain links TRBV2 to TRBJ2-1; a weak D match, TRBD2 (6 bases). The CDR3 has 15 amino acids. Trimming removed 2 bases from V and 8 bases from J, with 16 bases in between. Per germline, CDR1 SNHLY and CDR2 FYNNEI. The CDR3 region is CASSERSGSSYEQFF. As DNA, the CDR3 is TGTGCCAGCAGTGAAAGAAGCGGGTCTAGCTATGAGCAGTTCTTC. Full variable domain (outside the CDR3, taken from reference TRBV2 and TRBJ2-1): EPEVTQTPSHQVTQMGQEVILRCVPISNHLYFYWYRQILGQKVEFLVSFYNNEISEKSEIFDDQFSVERPDGSNFTLKIRSTKLEDSAMYFCASSERSGSSYEQFFGPGTRLTVL.

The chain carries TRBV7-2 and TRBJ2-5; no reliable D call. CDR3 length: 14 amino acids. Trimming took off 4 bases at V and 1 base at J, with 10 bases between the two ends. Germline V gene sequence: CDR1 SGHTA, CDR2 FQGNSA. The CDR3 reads CASSSHSPQETQYF. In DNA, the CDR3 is TGTGCCAGCAGCTCTCACTCGCCCCAAGAGACCCAGTACTTC.

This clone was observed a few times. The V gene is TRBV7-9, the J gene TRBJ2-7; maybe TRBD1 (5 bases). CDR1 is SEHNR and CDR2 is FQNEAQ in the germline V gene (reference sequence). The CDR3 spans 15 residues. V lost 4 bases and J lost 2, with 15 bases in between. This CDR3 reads CASSSPRTSPYEQYF. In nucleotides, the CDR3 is TGTGCCAGCAGCTCGCCTCGGACAAGCCCCTACGAGCAGTACTTC.

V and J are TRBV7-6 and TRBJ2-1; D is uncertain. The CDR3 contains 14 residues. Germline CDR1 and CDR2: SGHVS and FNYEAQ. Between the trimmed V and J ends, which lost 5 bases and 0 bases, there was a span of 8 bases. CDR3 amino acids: CASSPLSSYNEQFF. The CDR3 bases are TGTGCCAGCAGCCCACTGAGCTCCTACAATGAGCAGTTCTTC.

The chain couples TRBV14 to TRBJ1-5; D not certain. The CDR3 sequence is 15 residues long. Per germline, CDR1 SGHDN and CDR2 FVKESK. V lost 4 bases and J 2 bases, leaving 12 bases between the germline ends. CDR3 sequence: CASSPGGRGNQPQHF. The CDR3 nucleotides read TGTGCCAGCAGCCCCGGAGGACGGGGCAATCAGCCCCAGCATTTT. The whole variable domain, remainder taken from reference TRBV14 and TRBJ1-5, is EAGVTQFPSHSVIEKGQTVTLRCDPISGHDNLYWYRRVMGKEIKFLLHFVKESKQDESGMPNNRFLAERTGGTYSTLKVQPAELEDSGVYFCASSPGGRGNQPQHFGDGTRLSIL.

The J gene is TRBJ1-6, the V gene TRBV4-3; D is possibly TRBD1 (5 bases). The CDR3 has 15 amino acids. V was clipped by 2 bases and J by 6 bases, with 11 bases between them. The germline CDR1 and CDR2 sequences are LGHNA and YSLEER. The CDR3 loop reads CASSQILGGNSPLHF. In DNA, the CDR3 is TGCGCCAGCAGCCAAATCTTGGGGGGTAATTCACCCCTCCACTTT.

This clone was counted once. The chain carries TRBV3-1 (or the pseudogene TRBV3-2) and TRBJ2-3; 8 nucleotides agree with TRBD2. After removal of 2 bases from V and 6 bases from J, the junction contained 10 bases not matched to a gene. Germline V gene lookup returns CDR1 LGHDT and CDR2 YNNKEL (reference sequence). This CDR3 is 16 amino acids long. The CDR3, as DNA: TGTGCCAGCAGCCAACGGGAGCGGGGGACGCGCGATACGCAGTATTTT. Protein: CASSQRERGTRDTQYF.

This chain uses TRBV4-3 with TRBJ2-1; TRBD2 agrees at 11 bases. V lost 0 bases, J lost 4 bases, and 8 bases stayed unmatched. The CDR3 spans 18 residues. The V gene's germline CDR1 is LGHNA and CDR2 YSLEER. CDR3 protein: CASSQDAVAGGPYNEQFF. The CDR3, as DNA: TGCGCCAGCAGCCAAGATGCGGTAGCGGGAGGGCCTTACAATGAGCAGTTCTTC.

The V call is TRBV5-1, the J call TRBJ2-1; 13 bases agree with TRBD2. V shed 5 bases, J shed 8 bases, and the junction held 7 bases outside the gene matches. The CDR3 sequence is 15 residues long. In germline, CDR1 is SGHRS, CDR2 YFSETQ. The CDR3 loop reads CASRGGTSGNDEQFF. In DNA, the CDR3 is TGCGCCAGCAGGGGGGGGACTAGCGGGAATGATGAGCAGTTCTTC.

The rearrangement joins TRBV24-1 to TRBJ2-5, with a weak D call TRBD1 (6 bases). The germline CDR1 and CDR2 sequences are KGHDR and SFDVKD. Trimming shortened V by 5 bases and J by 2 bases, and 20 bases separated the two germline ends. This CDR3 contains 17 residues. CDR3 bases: TGTGCCACCAGTGGCAGGGGAGAGGGGCGAGGGCAAGAGACCCAGTACTTC. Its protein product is CATSGRGEGRGQETQYF.

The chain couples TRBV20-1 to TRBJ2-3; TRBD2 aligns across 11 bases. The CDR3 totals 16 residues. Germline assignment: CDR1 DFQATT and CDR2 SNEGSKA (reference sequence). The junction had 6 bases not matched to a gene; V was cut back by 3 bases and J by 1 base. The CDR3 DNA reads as TGCAGTGCTAGTGTGGGGACTAGCGGCCGCACAGATACGCAGTATTTT. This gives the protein CSASVGTSGRTDTQYF.

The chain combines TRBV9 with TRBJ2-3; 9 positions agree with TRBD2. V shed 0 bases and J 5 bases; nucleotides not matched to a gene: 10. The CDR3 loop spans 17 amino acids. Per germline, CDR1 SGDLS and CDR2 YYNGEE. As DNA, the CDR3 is TGTGCCAGCAGCGTAGGAGCGGCGGGAGGGCCCCAAGATACGCAGTATTTT. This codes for CASSVGAAGGPQDTQYF.

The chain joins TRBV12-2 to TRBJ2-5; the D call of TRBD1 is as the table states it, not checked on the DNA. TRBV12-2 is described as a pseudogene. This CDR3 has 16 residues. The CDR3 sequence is CASRSQGTGVNETQYF. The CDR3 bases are TGTGCAAGTCGCTCCCAGGGGACAGGGGTCAACGAGACCCAGTACTTC.